This T cell receptor beta chain was identified during a study of preoperative IRX-2 immunotherapy in early breast cancer. The CDR3 contains 15 residues. The V gene end was trimmed by 3 bases and the J gene end by 2 bases; junction bases not matched to a gene: 4. Germline CDR1 is LNHDA and CDR2 is SQIVND (reference sequence). The treatment denotes: preoperative locoregional IRX-2 cytokine immunotherapy. Samples came from a phase Ib trial of preoperative locoregional IRX-2 cytokine immunotherapy. Data came from immunoSEQ multiplex PCR; TCRdb stores just in-frame clones and leaves some out. The repertoire holds 35,000 to 45,000 clones, about four fifths seen once, with roughly 1.5% in the top ten.

This rearrangement joins TRBV19 to TRBJ2-3; 8 bases match TRBD2. The source was lymph node tissue, collected after IRX-2 immunotherapy. This receptor was identified in a human donor with breast cancer. The CDR3 here is CASSIGGGYTDTQYF. For the CDR3, the DNA is TGTGCCAGTAGTATCGGCGGGGGGTACACAGATACGCAGTATTTT.